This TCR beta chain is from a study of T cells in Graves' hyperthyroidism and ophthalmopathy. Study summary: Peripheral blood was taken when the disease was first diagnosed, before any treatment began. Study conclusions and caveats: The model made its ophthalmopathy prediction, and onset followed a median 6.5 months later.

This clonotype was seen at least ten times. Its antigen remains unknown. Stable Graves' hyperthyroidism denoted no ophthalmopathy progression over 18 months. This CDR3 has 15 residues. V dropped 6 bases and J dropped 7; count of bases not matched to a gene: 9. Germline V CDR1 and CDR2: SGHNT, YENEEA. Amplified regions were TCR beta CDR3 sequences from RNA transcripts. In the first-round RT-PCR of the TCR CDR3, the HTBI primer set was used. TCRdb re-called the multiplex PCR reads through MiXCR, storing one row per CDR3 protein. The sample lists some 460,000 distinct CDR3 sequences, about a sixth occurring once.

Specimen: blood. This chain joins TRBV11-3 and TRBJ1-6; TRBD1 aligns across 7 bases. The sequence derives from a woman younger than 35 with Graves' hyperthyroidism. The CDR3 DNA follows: TGTGCCAGCAGGAAAACAGGGGATTCGAATTCACCCCTCCACTTT. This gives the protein CASRKTGDSNSPLHF.